These 9 T cell receptor beta chains were sequenced from one sample in a study of monozygotic twins with cystic fibrosis. Measured with immunoSEQ multiplex PCR; TCRdb has only the in-frame clones, and not every one. Of around 25,000 clones in the sample, 96% were seen once. The sequenced sample was blood. The receptors stem from a girl aged 2 to 9 with cystic fibrosis.

The gene calls are TRBV19 and TRBJ2-7, with 10 bases fitting TRBD1. V dropped 4 bases and J dropped 4; count of bases not matched to a gene: 7. The CDR3 is made up of 15 amino acids. The germline V gene encodes CDR1 LNHDA and CDR2 SQIVND (reference sequence). The CDR3 sequence: CASSSRQGASYEQYF. The CDR3 bases are TGTGCCAGTAGTAGCCGACAGGGGGCTAGTTACGAGCAGTACTTC.

The gene calls are TRBV25-1 and TRBJ2-7; no clear D. The V and J ends lost 6 bases and 2 bases respectively, with 8 bases between them. The CDR3 spans 12 residues. CDR1 MGHDK and CDR2 SYGVNS come from the germline V gene. The CDR3 DNA reads TGTGCCAGCAGCGCAAAGACCTACGAGCAGTACTTC. It specifies CASSAKTYEQYF.

The chain carries TRBV30 and TRBJ2-4, with D perhaps matching TRBD2 (6 bases). The CDR3 extends over 16 amino acids. Germline V CDR1 and CDR2: GTSNPN, SVGIG (reference sequence). V lost 3 bases to trimming and J lost 0 bases, with 15 bases between them. The CDR3 coding sequence is TGTGCCTGGAGCATTGGGCTAGCGCTAGCCAAAAACATTCAGTACTTC. Translating gives CAWSIGLALAKNIQYF.

The rearrangement joins TRBV25-1 to TRBJ1-4, with a weak D call TRBD1 (5 bases). From germline, CDR1 is MGHDK and CDR2 SYGVNS. The CDR3 loop spans 16 amino acids. V lost 5 bases, J lost 0 bases, and 13 bases lay in between. The DNA of the CDR3 is TGTGCCAGCAGTACAATCGGGGGGACAACTAATGAAAAACTGTTTTTT. This gives the protein CASSTIGGTTNEKLFF.

The genes are TRBV29-1 and TRBJ1-3; D call uncertain. The V end was cut by 4 bases, the J end by 2 bases, with 9 bases between. The germline CDR1 and CDR2 sequences are SQVTM and ANQGSEA. The CDR3 length is 13 residues. The CDR3 spells CSVAENAGNTIYF. In DNA form, the CDR3 reads TGCAGCGTTGCCGAGAACGCTGGAAACACCATATATTTT.

The rearrangement links TRBV29-1 to TRBJ2-5; 11 bases map to TRBD1. TRBJ2-7 explains the end of the DNA better; the J call may be wrong. The CDR3 extends over 14 amino acids. The germline V gene encodes CDR1 SQVTM and CDR2 ANQGSEA. In nucleotides, the CDR3 is TGCAGCGTGAGTTCGGGACAGGGGGGCTACGAGCAGTACTTC. Translated: CSVSSGQGGYEQYF.

The rearrangement links TRBV14 to TRBJ2-3; 8 positions agree with TRBD1. The CDR3 spans 17 residues. The V segment lost 2 bases and the J segment 5 bases; nucleotides outside the gene matches: 12. The germline gives CDR1 SGHDN, CDR2 FVKESK. The chain's CDR3 is CASSQTDRVWGKDTQYF. The CDR3 DNA reads TGTGCCAGCAGCCAAACGGACAGGGTTTGGGGGAAAGATACGCAGTATTTT.

The V gene is TRBV27, the J gene TRBJ2-7; 9 bases are shared with TRBD1. J lost 4 bases, V lost 2 bases, and 9 bases had no gene match. The CDR3 spans 16 residues. CDR1 is MNHEY, CDR2 SMNVEV, per germline (reference sequence). The CDR3 sequence: CASSLRPGQGIYEQYF. CDR3 in DNA: TGTGCCAGCAGTTTACGCCCGGGACAGGGAATTTACGAGCAGTACTTC.

The CDR3 is CASRGGSTDTQYF. As DNA, the CDR3 is TGCGCCAGCCGGGGGGGCTCCACAGATACGCAGTATTTT. The rearrangement links TRBV4-1 to TRBJ2-3; TRBD2 matches at 8 bases. V lost 8 bases and J lost 2; bases outside the gene matches: 3. Germline V gene data show CDR1 as MGHRA and CDR2 as YSYEKL. CDR3 length equals 13 residues.